The sequence of this T cell receptor (beta chain) was determined in a study of follicular helper T cells after annual influenza vaccination. TCRB sequencing was done at Survey resolution level. TCRdb keeps only in-frame clones here, not all; method: immunoSEQ multiplex PCR. The table lists roughly 1,500 clones, roughly 70% of them singletons. As to time point: 2014-2015 season, 7 days after vaccination. Before and after seasonal inactivated influenza vaccination, adults gave blood for sorting CD4 subsets for sequencing. The TCR comes from an adult who received the influenza vaccine. The sequenced sample was CXCR5+ CD38+ circulating T follicular helper cells from blood, obtained 7 days after influenza vaccination. Subset defined: circulating Tfh, non-naive CD4+CXCR5+PD-1+ (ICOS+CD38+ or ICOS-CD38-).

The CDR3 bases are TGTGCCAGCAGTTACTCCTTCACTTCAACGCAAGAGACCCAGTACTTC. It specifies CASSYSFTSTQETQYF. The V and J genes are TRBV6-5 and TRBJ2-5; no clear D gene. CDR3 length: 16 amino acids. Per germline, CDR1 MNHEY and CDR2 SVGAGI. The ends were cut back, 0 bases at V and 2 bases at J, with 13 bases in the middle.